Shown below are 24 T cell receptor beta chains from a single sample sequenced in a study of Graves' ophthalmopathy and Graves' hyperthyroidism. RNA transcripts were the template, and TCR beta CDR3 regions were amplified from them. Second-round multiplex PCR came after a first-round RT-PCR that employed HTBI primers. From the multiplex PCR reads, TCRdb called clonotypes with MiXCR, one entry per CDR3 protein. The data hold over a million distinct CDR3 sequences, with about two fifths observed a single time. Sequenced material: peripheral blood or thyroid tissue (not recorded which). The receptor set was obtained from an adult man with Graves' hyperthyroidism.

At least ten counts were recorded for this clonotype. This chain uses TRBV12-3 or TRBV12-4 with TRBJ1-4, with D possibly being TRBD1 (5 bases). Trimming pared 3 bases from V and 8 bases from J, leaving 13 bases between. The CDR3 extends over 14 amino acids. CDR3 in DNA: TGTGCCAGCAGTTTCGGGACTACGGAGGAAAAACTGTTTTTT. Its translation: CASSFGTTEEKLFF.

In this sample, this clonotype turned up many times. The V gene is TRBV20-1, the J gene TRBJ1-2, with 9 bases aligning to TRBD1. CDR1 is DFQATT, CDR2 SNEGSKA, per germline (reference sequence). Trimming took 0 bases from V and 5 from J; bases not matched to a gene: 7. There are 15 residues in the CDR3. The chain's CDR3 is CSARDQGTGTYGYTF. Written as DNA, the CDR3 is TGCAGTGCTAGAGATCAAGGGACAGGGACATATGGCTACACCTTC.

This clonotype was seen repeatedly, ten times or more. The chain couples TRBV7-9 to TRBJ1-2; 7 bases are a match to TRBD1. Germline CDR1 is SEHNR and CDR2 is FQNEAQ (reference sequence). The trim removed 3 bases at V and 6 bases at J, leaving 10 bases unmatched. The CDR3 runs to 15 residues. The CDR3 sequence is CASSLGQGGIHGYTF. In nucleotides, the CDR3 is TGTGCCAGCAGCTTGGGGCAGGGGGGGATCCATGGCTACACCTTC.

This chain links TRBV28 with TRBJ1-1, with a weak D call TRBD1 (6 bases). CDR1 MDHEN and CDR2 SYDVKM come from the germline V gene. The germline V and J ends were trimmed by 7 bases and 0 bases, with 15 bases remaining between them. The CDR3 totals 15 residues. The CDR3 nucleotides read TGTGCCAGCACCCTTACAGGGACCGTGAACACTGAAGCTTTCTTT. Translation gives CASTLTGTVNTEAFF.

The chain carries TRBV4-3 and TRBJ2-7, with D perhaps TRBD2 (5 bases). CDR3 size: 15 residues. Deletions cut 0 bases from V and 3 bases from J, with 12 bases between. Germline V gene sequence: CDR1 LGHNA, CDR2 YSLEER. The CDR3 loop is CASSQDPTGNYEQYF. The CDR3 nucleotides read TGCGCCAGCAGCCAAGATCCCACCGGGAACTACGAGCAGTACTTC.

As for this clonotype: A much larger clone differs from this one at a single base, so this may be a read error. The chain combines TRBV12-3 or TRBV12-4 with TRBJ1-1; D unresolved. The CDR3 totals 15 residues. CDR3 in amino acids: CASSLAVGPNTEASF. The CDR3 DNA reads TGTGCCAGCAGTTTAGCCGTCGGTCCGAACACTGAAGCTTCCTTT.

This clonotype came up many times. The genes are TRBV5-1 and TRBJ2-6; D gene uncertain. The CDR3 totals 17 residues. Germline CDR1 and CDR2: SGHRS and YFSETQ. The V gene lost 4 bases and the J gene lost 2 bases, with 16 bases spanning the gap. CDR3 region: CASSTVLQGTGANVLTF. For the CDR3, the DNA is TGCGCCAGCAGCACCGTCCTACAAGGGACTGGGGCCAACGTCCTGACTTTC.

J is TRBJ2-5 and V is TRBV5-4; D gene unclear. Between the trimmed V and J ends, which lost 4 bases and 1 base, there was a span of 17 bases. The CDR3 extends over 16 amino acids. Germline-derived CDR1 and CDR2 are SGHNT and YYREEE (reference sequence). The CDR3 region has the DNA TGTGCCAGCAGCCCTCCTCCGGTACAGCGCCAAGAGACCCAGTACTTC. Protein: CASSPPPVQRQETQYF.

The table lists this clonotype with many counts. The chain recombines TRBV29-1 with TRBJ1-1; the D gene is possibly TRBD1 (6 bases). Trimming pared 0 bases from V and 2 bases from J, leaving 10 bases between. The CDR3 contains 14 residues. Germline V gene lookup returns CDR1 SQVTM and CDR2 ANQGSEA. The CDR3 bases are TGCAGCGTTGAAGAAGGGGGGGGAAACACTGAAGCTTTCTTT. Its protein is CSVEEGGGNTEAFF.

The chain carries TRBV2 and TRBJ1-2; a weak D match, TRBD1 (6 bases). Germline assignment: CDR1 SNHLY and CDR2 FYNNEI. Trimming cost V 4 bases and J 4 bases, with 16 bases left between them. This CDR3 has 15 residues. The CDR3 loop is CASSVGQMETYGYTF. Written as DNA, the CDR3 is TGTGCCAGCAGTGTGGGACAAATGGAGACCTATGGCTACACCTTC. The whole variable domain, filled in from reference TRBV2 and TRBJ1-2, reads EPEVTQTPSHQVTQMGQEVILRCVPISNHLYFYWYRQILGQKVEFLVSFYNNEISEKSEIFDDQFSVERPDGSNFTLKIRSTKLEDSAMYFCASSVGQMETYGYTFGSGTRLTVV.

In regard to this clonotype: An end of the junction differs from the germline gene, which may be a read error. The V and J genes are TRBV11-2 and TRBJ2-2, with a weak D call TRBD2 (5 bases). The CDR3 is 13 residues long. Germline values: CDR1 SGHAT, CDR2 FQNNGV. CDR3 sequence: CASSLAETGELLF. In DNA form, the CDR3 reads TGTGCCAGCAGCTTAGCGGAAACCGGGGAGCTGCTTTTT.

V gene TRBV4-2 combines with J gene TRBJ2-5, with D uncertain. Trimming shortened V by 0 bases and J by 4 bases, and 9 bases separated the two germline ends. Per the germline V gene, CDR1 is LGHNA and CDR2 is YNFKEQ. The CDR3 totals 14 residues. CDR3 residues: CASSQDFRRETQYF. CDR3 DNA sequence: TGTGCCAGCAGCCAAGATTTCCGGCGAGAGACCCAGTACTTC.

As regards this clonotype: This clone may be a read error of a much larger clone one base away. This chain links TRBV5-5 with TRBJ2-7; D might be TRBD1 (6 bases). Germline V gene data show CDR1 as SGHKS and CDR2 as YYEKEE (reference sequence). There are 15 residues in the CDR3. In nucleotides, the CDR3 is TGTGCCATCAGCTTAGCTAACAGGGAAGGGGACGAGCAGTACTTC. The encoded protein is CAISLANREGDEQYF.

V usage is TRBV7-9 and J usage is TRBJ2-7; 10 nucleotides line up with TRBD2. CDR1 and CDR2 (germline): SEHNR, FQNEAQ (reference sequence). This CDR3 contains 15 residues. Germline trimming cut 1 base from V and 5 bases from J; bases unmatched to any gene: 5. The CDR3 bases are TGTGCCAGCAGCTTAGTCCCTAGCGGGAGCCACGAGCAGTACTTC. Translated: CASSLVPSGSHEQYF.

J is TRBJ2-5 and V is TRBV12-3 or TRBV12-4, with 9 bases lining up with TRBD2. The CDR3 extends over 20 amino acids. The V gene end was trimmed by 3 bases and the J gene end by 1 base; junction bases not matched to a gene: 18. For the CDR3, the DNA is TGTGCCAGCAGTTTTCGTACCGGTAGCGGGGGCCTTAGCATCCAAGAGACCCAGTACTTC. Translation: CASSFRTGSGGLSIQETQYF.

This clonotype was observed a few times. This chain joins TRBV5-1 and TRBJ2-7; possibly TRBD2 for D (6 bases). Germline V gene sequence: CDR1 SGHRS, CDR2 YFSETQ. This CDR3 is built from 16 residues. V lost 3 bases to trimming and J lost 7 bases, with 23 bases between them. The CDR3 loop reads CASSSIATLAVGEQYF. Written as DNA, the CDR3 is TGCGCCAGCAGCTCGATAGCAACTTTAGCGGTGGGGGAGCAGTACTTC.

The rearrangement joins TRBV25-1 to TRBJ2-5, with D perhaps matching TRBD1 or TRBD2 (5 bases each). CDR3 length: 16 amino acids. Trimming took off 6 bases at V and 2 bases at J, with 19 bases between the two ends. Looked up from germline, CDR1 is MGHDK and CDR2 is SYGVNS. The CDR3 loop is CASSLVTGTDQETQYF. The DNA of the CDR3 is TGTGCCAGCAGCTTAGTTACCGGGACGGATCAAGAGACCCAGTACTTC.

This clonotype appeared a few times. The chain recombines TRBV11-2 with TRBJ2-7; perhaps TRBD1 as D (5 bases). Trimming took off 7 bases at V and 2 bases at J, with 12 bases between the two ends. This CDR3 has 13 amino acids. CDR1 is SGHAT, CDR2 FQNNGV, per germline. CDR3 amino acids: CASKFGHTYEQYF. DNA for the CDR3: TGTGCCAGCAAATTCGGACACACCTACGAGCAGTACTTC. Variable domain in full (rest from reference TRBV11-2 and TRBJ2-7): EAGVAQSPRYKIIEKRQSVAFWCNPISGHATLYWYQQILGQGPKLLIQFQNNGVVDDSQLPKDRFSAERLKGVDSTLKIQPAKLEDSAVYLCASKFGHTYEQYFGPGTRLTVT.

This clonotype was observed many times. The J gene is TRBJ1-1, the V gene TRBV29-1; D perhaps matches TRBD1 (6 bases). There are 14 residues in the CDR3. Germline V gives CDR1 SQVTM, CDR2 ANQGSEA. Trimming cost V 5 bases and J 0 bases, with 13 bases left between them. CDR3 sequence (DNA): TGCAGCGTTTTTAAGGACAGTTTGAACACTGAAGCTTTCTTT. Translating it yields CSVFKDSLNTEAFF. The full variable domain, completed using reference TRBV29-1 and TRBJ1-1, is SAVISQKPSRDICQRGTSLTIQCQVDSQVTMMFWYRQQPGQSLTLIATANQGSEATYESGFVIDKFPISRPNLTFSTLTVSNMSPEDSSIYLCSVFKDSLNTEAFFGQGTRLTVV.

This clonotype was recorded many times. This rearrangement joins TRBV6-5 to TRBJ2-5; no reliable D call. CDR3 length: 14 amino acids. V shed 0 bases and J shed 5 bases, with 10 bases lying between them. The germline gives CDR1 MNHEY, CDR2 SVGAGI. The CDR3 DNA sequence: TGTGCCAGCAGTTACTCGCTCCTTTTGGAGACCCAGTACTTC. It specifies CASSYSLLLETQYF.

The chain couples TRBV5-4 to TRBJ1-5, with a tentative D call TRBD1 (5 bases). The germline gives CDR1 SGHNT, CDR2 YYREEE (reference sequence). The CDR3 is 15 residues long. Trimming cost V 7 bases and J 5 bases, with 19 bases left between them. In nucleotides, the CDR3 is TGTGCCAGCGGGCCGGGACTAGAATCCGATCAGCCCCAGCATTTT. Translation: CASGPGLESDQPQHF.

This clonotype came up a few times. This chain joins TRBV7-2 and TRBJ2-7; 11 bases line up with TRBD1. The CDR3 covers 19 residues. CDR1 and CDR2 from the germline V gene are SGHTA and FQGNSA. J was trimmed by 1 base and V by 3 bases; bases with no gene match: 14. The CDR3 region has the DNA TGTGCCAGCAGCTTGGCGGGACAGGGGGTCCCTTTACCTTCCTACGAGCAGTACTTC. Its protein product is CASSLAGQGVPLPSYEQYF.

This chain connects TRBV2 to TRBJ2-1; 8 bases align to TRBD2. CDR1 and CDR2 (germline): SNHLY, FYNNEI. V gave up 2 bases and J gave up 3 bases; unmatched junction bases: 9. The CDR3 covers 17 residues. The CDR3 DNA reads TGTGCCAGCAGTGAACGGCTAGCGGGCGCCTTCTACAATGAGCAGTTCTTC. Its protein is CASSERLAGAFYNEQFF.

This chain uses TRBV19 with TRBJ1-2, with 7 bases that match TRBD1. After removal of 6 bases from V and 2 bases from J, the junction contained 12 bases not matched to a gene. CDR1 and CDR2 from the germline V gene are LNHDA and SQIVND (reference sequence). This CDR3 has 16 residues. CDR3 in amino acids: CASSPRIQQGNYGYTF. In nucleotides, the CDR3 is TGTGCCAGTAGCCCAAGGATTCAACAGGGGAACTATGGCTACACCTTC.